This entry is about one T cell receptor (beta chain). V lost 5 bases, J lost 0 bases, and 17 bases lay in between. The germline gives CDR1 MNHNS, CDR2 SASEGT. The CDR3 is 16 amino acids. Source material for PBMCs was more than 7.5 ml fresh peripheral blood. TCR beta CDR3 regions were amplified from RNA. During a first-round RT-PCR of the TCR CDR3, the HTBI primer set was used. TCRdb processed the multiplex PCR reads anew with MiXCR; each CDR3 protein has one entry. Of about 420,000 distinct CDR3 sequences listed, 15% to 18% were seen once; the top ten hold 11% to 15%. This sample was included in a study of T cells in Graves' hyperthyroidism and ophthalmopathy. On the study more broadly: The blood sample was taken at first diagnosis, before treatment began.

Sequenced: blood. The chain couples TRBV6-1 to TRBJ2-7; tentative D call: TRBD1 (5 bases). The TCR was taken from a woman between 18 and 29 years old with Graves' hyperthyroidism. The CDR3 sequence: CASSYSTGPISYEQYF. The DNA for the CDR3 is TGTGCCAGCAGTTATTCAACAGGACCGATCTCCTACGAGCAGTACTTC.